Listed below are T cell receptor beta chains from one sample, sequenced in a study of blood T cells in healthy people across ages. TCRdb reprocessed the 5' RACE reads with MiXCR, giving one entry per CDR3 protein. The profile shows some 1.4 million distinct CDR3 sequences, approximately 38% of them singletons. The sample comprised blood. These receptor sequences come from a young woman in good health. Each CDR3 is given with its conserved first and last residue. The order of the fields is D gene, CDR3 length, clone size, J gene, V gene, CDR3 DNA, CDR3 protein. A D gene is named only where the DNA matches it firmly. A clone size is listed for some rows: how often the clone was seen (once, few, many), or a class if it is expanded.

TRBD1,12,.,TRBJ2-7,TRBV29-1,TGCAGCGGGCATGGACAGGGGGGAGAGCAGTACTTC,CSGHGQGGEQYF
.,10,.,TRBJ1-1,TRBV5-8,TGTGCCAGCAGCTTCTCTGAAGCTTTCTTT,CASSFSEAFF
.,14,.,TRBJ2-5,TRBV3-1,TGTGCCAGCCGCAGGCTTGGGGTACAAGAGACCCAGTACTTC,CASRRLGVQETQYF
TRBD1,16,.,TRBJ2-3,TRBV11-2,TGTGCCAGCAGCTTAGGGACAGGGGGCTGGAGAGATACGCAGTATTTT,CASSLGTGGWRDTQYF
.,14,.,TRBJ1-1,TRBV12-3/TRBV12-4,TGTGCCAGCAGTGACGGACGGGCGAACACTGAAGCTTTCTTT,CASSDGRANTEAFF
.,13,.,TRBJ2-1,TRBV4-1,TGCGCCAGCAGCCAAGAGGCTAACAATGAGCAGTTCTTC,CASSQEANNEQFF
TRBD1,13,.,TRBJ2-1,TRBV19,TGTGCCAGTACCCGACAGGGTATCAATGAGCAGTTCTTC,CASTRQGINEQFF
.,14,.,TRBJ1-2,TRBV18,TGTGCCAGCTCACCACCGCCCCATAACTATGGCTACACCTTC,CASSPPPHNYGYTF
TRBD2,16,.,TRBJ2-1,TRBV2,TGTGCCAGCAGTGGTCAAGAAGCGGGAAGCCACAATGAGCAGTTCTTC,CASSGQEAGSHNEQFF
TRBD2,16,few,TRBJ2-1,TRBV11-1,TGTGCCAGCAGCTTCGGCGGGAGGAGCTCCTACAATGAGCAGTTCTTC,CASSFGGRSSYNEQFF
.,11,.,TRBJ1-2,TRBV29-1,TGCAGCGTTGAAGGGGGTGGTGGCTACACCTTC,CSVEGGGGYTF
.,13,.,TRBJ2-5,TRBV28,TGTGCCAGCAGTTTGAAGTACCGTGGTGAGCAGTACTTC,CASSLKYRGEQYF
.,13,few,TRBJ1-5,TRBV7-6,TGTGCCAGCAGCCCGCGACCGGATCAGCCCCAGCATTTT,CASSPRPDQPQHF
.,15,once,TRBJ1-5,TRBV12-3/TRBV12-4,TGTGCCAGCAGTTTGGGGGGGAGTCGCAATCAGCCCCAGCATTTT,CASSLGGSRNQPQHF
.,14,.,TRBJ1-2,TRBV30,TGTGCCTGGACCCCCCGGGACATGCCCTATGGCTACACCTTC,CAWTPRDMPYGYTF
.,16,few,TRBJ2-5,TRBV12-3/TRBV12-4,TGTGCCAGCAGTTTAGCGCGGGGACAGACGAAAGAGACCCAGTACTTC,CASSLARGQTKETQYF
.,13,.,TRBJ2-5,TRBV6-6,TGTGCCAGCAGTTACTGGGCTAGCGATGAGCAGTACTTC,CASSYWASDEQYF
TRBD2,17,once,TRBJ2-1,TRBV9,TGTGCCAGCAGCGTAGAGACTAGCGGGCCCTTAGGAGGTGAGCAGTTCTTC,CASSVETSGPLGGEQFF
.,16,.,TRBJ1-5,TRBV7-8,TGTGCCAGCAGCCTCCAGGCCGGGGGCACTGGTCAGCCCCAGCATTTT,CASSLQAGGTGQPQHF
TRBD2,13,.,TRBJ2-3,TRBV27,TGTGCCACCAGGCGGGGGTACACAGATACGCAGTATTTT,CATRRGYTDTQYF
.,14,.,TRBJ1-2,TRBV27,TGTGCCAGCAGTGTATATCCAGAGAACTATGGCTACACCTTC,CASSVYPENYGYTF
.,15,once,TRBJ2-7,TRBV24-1,TGTGCCACCAGTGGAGAAGAGAGTCTAACACACGAGCAGTACTTC,CATSGEESLTHEQYF